This T cell receptor (beta chain) came from a study of human T cells and chemical hapten exposure. Time point reported: patch test 2, 6 weeks after DPC sensitization. Treatment here: therapeutic diphenylcyclopropenone sensitization with weekly scalp DPC. TCRdb itself ran the RACE reads through MiXCR, one entry per CDR3 protein. The sample has fewer than 80,000 distinct CDR3 sequences, 10% seen once. This clonotype was counted at least ten times. This CDR3 comprises 16 residues. Germline V lookup: CDR1 SEHNR, CDR2 FQNEAQ (reference sequence). V was clipped by 7 bases and J by 2 bases, with 20 bases between them.

The input for sequencing was whole blood, taken in connection with sensitization to the hapten diphenylcyclopropenone (DPC). The source of this sequence is a woman aged 45-65 years with alopecia areata. Some clones in this sample may be carry-over from other donors' samples. The chain uses TRBV7-9 and TRBJ1-2; D unclear. The CDR3 region has the DNA TGTGCCAGCACCCGACCGAACAGCCCTACCAACTATGGCTACACCTTC. Translating it yields CASTRPNSPTNYGYTF. Supplemented by reference TRBV7-9 and TRBJ1-2, the full variable domain reads DTGVSQNPRHKITKRGQNVTFRCDPISEHNRLYWYRQTLGQGPEFLTYFQNEAQLEKSRLLSDRFSAERPKGSFSTLEIQRTEQGDSAMYLCASTRPNSPTNYGYTFGSGTRLTVV.